The T cell receptor (beta chain) described here comes from a study of identical twins. Study-wide points: Out-of-frame alpha sequences common to twins were enriched for low generation probability.

This clonotype was detected only a few times. Its antigen is not identified. A universal primer site was added by template switching, and unique molecular identifiers were carried by the cDNA. TCRdb re-derived calls from the 5' RACE reads in MiXCR, one entry per CDR3 protein. The sample includes hundreds of thousands of distinct CDR3 sequences, over 8.5% of them seen just once. V trimming: 5 bases; J trimming: 2 bases; junction bases outside the gene matches: 4. The CDR3 is 15 amino acids. Germline lookup yields CDR1 ENHRY and CDR2 SYGVKD. The sample was also reused in another study, on yellow fever vaccine responses in identical twins.

Sequencing was carried out using PBMCs. The chain employs TRBV10-3 and TRBJ2-1; 9 positions match TRBD2. This TCR was recovered from a woman under 30 in good health. DNA of the CDR3: TGTGCCATCAGTCAGGCTAGCGGGACCTACAATGAGCAGTTCTTC. Translating gives CAISQASGTYNEQFF.